The 27 T cell receptor beta chains below all came from one sample that was sequenced in a study of blood T cell repertoires in COVID-19. The repertoire was sequenced with immunoSEQ multiplex PCR; TCRdb's copy has only in-frame clones and lacks some. The sample lists fewer than 25,000 clones, about 76% occurring once. Sequenced input: peripheral blood. Receptor source: a man in his 70s with acute or convalescent COVID-19.

The chain carries TRBV6-6 and TRBJ2-7; a weak D match, TRBD1 (5 bases). The CDR3 length is 14 residues. CDR1 and CDR2 (germline): MNHNY, SVGAGI (reference sequence). The germline V and J ends were trimmed by 4 bases and 3 bases, with 13 bases remaining between them. The chain's CDR3 is CASSSKNRGYEQYF. CDR3 nucleotides: TGTGCCAGCAGTTCAAAAAATAGGGGCTACGAGCAGTACTTC.

This clone was counted once. The CDR3, as DNA: TGTGCCAGCAGCCTCCTAGCGGCAGATACGCAGTATTTT. Residues: CASSLLAADTQYF. This chain links TRBV3-1 (or the pseudogene TRBV3-2) with TRBJ2-3; TRBD2 aligns across 7 bases. Germline V lookup: CDR1 LGHDT, CDR2 YNNKEL (reference sequence). This CDR3 comprises 13 residues. After removal of 4 bases from V and 4 bases from J, the junction contained 2 bases not matched to a gene.

This chain links TRBV6-5 with TRBJ2-7; 7 bases align to TRBD1. This CDR3 region has 13 residues. CDR1 and CDR2 (germline): MNHEY, SVGAGI. The ends lost 6 bases at V and 2 bases at J; junction bases unmatched: 4. The CDR3 loop reads CASRRDRAYEQYF. CDR3 sequence (DNA): TGTGCCAGCAGACGTGACAGGGCCTACGAGCAGTACTTC.

This clone was found a few times. The chain recombines TRBV4-3 with TRBJ2-7, with TRBD2 identical over 10 bases. Germline lookup yields CDR1 LGHNA and CDR2 YSLEER. V dropped 0 bases and J dropped 2; count of bases not matched to a gene: 1. There are 15 residues in the CDR3. The DNA of the CDR3 is TGCGCCAGCAGCCAAGAACTAGCGGGACCCTACGAGCAGTACTTC. Translation: CASSQELAGPYEQYF.

This clone was seen a handful of times. The genes are TRBV9 and TRBJ2-1; the match to TRBD2 covers 11 bases. Germline lookup yields CDR1 SGDLS and CDR2 YYNGEE. The CDR3 has 16 residues. Losses at the gene ends were 4 bases for V and 6 bases for J; bases not matched to a gene: 9. The CDR3 DNA reads TGTGCCAGCAGCCCCTATGCTAGCGGGGGGACCAATGAGCAGTTCTTC. This codes for CASSPYASGGTNEQFF. Full variable domain (remainder filled in from reference TRBV9 and TRBJ2-1): DSGVTQTPKHLITATGQRVTLRCSPRSGDLSVYWYQQSLDQGLQFLIQYYNGEERAKGNILERFSAQQFPDLHSELNLSSLELGDSALYFCASSPYASGGTNEQFFGPGTRLTVL.

This chain connects TRBV7-9 to TRBJ1-5; 7 positions agree with TRBD1. The CDR3 spans 15 residues. The germline CDR1 and CDR2 sequences are SEHNR and FQNEAQ (reference sequence). Germline trimming cut 5 bases from V and 5 bases from J; bases unmatched to any gene: 9. The CDR3 DNA is TGTGCCAGCAGCCCTCGACAGGGTCCCTATCAGCCCCAGCATTTT. Protein: CASSPRQGPYQPQHF.

The chain has TRBV30 and TRBJ1-4, with TRBD1 identical over 8 bases. J lost 7 bases, V lost 8 bases, and 12 bases had no gene match. The CDR3 sequence is 14 residues long. Germline V CDR1 and CDR2: GTSNPN, SVGIG (reference sequence). CDR3 sequence: CAGLTGAAGEKLFF. As DNA, the CDR3 is TGTGCCGGACTGACAGGGGCGGCTGGTGAAAAACTGTTTTTT.

The rearrangement uses TRBV3-1 (or the pseudogene TRBV3-2) and TRBJ2-7, with D maybe TRBD1 (6 bases). This CDR3 is 15 amino acids long. Germline-derived CDR1 and CDR2 are LGHDT and YNNKEL (reference sequence). Trimming removed 2 bases from V and 0 bases from J, with 11 bases in between. The CDR3 DNA sequence: TGTGCCAGCAGCCAACAAACAGGGTTCTCCTACGAGCAGTACTTC. Its translation is CASSQQTGFSYEQYF.

This chain connects TRBV9 to TRBJ2-7; 7 bases agree with TRBD1. The CDR3 is 15 amino acids. Germline CDR1 SGDLS, CDR2 YYNGEE. V gave up 0 bases and J gave up 3 bases; unmatched junction bases: 6. This chain's CDR3 is CASSVGDRGFYEQYF. CDR3 in DNA: TGTGCCAGCAGCGTAGGGGACAGAGGATTCTACGAGCAGTACTTC.

This chain links TRBV27 with TRBJ2-7, with TRBD1 identical over 9 bases. CDR3 length: 14 residues. Trimming at V came to 4 bases and at J to 7 bases, leaving 8 bases not matched to a gene. Germline assignment: CDR1 MNHEY and CDR2 SMNVEV (reference sequence). The CDR3 here is CASSSRDRVREQYF. Written as DNA, the CDR3 is TGTGCCAGCAGTTCCCGGGACAGGGTAAGGGAGCAGTACTTC.

The CDR3 coding sequence is TGTGCCAGCAGGTACCGACAGGAGCTTAACACTGAAGCTTTCTTT. It encodes CASRYRQELNTEAFF. The chain carries TRBV6-2 or TRBV6-3 and TRBJ1-1; TRBD1 might be the D (6 bases). V lost 6 bases and J lost 2, with 16 bases in between. CDR1 and CDR2 (germline): MNHEY, SVGEGT. This CDR3 is 15 amino acids long.

The rearrangement joins TRBV25-1 to TRBJ1-5, with 7 positions matching TRBD1. In germline, CDR1 is MGHDK, CDR2 SYGVNS. The V gene end was trimmed by 2 bases and the J gene end by 11 bases; junction bases not matched to a gene: 3. The CDR3 runs to 12 residues. Here the CDR3 reads CASSEEQGSQHF. CDR3 nucleotides: TGTGCCAGCAGTGAAGAACAGGGGTCCCAGCATTTT.

V usage is TRBV4-1 and J usage is TRBJ1-4, with 7 bases matching TRBD1. The CDR3 sequence is 17 residues long. The germline gives CDR1 MGHRA, CDR2 YSYEKL. The V segment lost 1 base and the J segment 3 bases; nucleotides outside the gene matches: 8. CDR3 sequence (DNA): TGCGCCAGCAGCCAAGTCGCTTCCAGGGGGGCTAATGAAAAACTGTTTTTT. Translation: CASSQVASRGANEKLFF.

V is TRBV19 and J is TRBJ1-2; 8 bases line up with TRBD1. Trimming removed 3 bases from V and 2 bases from J; junction bases left unmatched: 2. This CDR3 spans 14 amino acids. Germline V CDR1 and CDR2: LNHDA, SQIVND (reference sequence). The CDR3 DNA is TGTGCCAGTAGTATTGACAGGGGAAACTATGGCTACACCTTC. This encodes CASSIDRGNYGYTF.

The rearrangement uses TRBV19 and TRBJ1-2; D unclear. Germline CDR1 reads LNHDA; CDR2 reads SQIVND (reference sequence). V was shortened by 6 bases and J by 8 bases, with 25 bases between the two germline ends. This CDR3 is 16 amino acids long. CDR3 sequence: CASRPLTEIPRRGYTF. The CDR3 coding sequence is TGTGCCAGTAGGCCGTTGACGGAAATTCCGCGGCGGGGCTACACCTTC.

The chain links TRBV5-1 to TRBJ2-2; D not resolved. This CDR3 spans 13 amino acids. Trimming took off 4 bases at V and 8 bases at J, with 12 bases between the two ends. CDR1 and CDR2 (germline): SGHRS, YFSETQ. The CDR3 DNA reads as TGCGCCAGCAGCATTGAACATGTAGGGGAGCTGTTTTTT. It encodes CASSIEHVGELFF.

This chain uses TRBV5-4 with TRBJ2-5, with D possibly matching TRBD2 (6 bases). CDR3 length: 14 residues. The germline V gene has CDR1 SGHNT and CDR2 YYREEE (reference sequence). V gave up 0 bases and J gave up 2 bases, with 8 bases separating them. The CDR3 bases are TGTGCCAGCAGCTTGGGACTAGTACAAGAGACCCAGTACTTC. Translation gives CASSLGLVQETQYF.

In nucleotides, the CDR3 is TGCGCCAGCAGACCCGGGACAGCGTATGGCTACACCTTC. This translates into CASRPGTAYGYTF. The J gene is TRBJ1-2, the V gene TRBV10-1, with 7 bases lining up with TRBD1. CDR3 length: 13 residues. Germline V gene lookup returns CDR1 WNHNN and CDR2 SYGVQD (reference sequence). J lost 5 bases, V lost 6 bases, and 6 bases had no gene match.

This clone was found once. The CDR3 sequence: CASSRGNQETQYF. The DNA of the CDR3 is TGTGCCAGCTCACGCGGGAATCAAGAGACCCAGTACTTC. J is TRBJ2-5 and V is TRBV18, with D possibly TRBD2 on 6 matching bases. Germline V CDR1 and CDR2: KGHSH, LQKENI. Trimming stripped 4 bases from V and 2 bases from J, with 8 bases between. The CDR3 is 13 amino acids.

The CDR3 here is CASSFSPTSHEQYF. CDR3 DNA: TGTGCCAGCAGTTTCTCCCCGACTAGTCACGAGCAGTACTTC. V gene TRBV2 combines with J gene TRBJ2-7; D possibly corresponds to TRBD2 (6 bases). This CDR3 spans 14 amino acids. The ends were cut back, 5 bases at V and 5 bases at J, with 16 bases in the middle. Per germline, CDR1 SNHLY and CDR2 FYNNEI.

This sequence joins TRBV10-1 and TRBJ2-7; perhaps TRBD1 as D (6 bases). The germline CDR1 and CDR2 sequences are WNHNN and SYGVQD (reference sequence). V shed 5 bases and J shed 3 bases, with 11 bases lying between them. The CDR3 length is 13 residues. The CDR3 region has the DNA TGCGCCAGCAGTCGGGACACCTTCTACGAGCAGTACTTC. Protein sequence: CASSRDTFYEQYF.

The chain has TRBV7-9 and TRBJ2-5; 7 bases match TRBD2. The CDR3 sequence is 14 residues long. Trimming at V came to 7 bases and at J to 1 base, leaving 6 bases not matched to a gene. Germline CDR1 and CDR2: SEHNR and FQNEAQ (reference sequence). Here the CDR3 DNA reads TGTGCCAGCACCCCGGGACTACCCCAAGAGACCCAGTACTTC. Amino acids: CASTPGLPQETQYF.

The J gene is TRBJ1-2, the V gene TRBV9, with D perhaps matching TRBD1 (6 bases). The CDR3 runs to 11 residues. Germline-derived CDR1 and CDR2 are SGDLS and YYNGEE. V was trimmed by 5 bases and J by 5 bases, leaving 7 bases between them. The CDR3 DNA is TGTGCCAGCAGAGGGGGTTATGGCTACACCTTC. Residues: CASRGGYGYTF.

V and J are TRBV6-5 and TRBJ2-7, with 8 nucleotides matching TRBD2. The CDR3 is made up of 15 amino acids. Germline CDR1 and CDR2: MNHEY and SVGAGI. J was trimmed by 3 bases and V by 5 bases; bases with no gene match: 9. CDR3: CASSLTGGAHYEQYF. DNA of the CDR3: TGTGCCAGCAGTCTGACGGGGGGGGCTCACTACGAGCAGTACTTC.

The rearrangement links TRBV9 to TRBJ1-1; D perhaps matches TRBD1 (5 bases). The germline gives CDR1 SGDLS, CDR2 YYNGEE. CDR3 size: 15 residues. V dropped 2 bases and J dropped 1 base, with 12 bases sitting between them. CDR3 in amino acids: CASSVANGGNTEAFF. CDR3 DNA sequence: TGTGCCAGCAGCGTGGCAAACGGGGGGAACACTGAAGCTTTCTTT.

The gene calls are TRBV11-2 and TRBJ2-7; 9 nucleotides line up with TRBD2. The CDR3 is made up of 17 amino acids. J lost 3 bases, V lost 1 base, and 10 bases had no gene match. CDR1 is SGHAT, CDR2 FQNNGV, per germline. The CDR3 sequence: CASSLVGRLAADYEQYF. In DNA, the CDR3 is TGTGCCAGCAGCTTAGTGGGAAGACTAGCGGCGGACTACGAGCAGTACTTC.

The chain couples TRBV18 to TRBJ1-1; no definite D call. Trimming shortened V by 5 bases and J by 5 bases, and 9 bases separated the two germline ends. Germline CDR1 reads KGHSH; CDR2 reads LQKENI. The CDR3 runs to 12 residues. CDR3 coding DNA: TGTGCCAGCTCAGAATTGAGGACTGAAGCTTTCTTT. Amino acid sequence: CASSELRTEAFF.